Presented here are 20 T cell receptor beta chains from one specimen sequenced in a study of blood T cell repertoires in COVID-19. Only in-frame clones appear in the TCRdb table, and some are missing; sequencing was by immunoSEQ multiplex PCR. The table lists around 330,000 clones, approximately 90% of them singletons, with roughly 4.1% in the top ten. Specimen: peripheral blood. The receptors come from a woman aged 45-65 years with active or convalescent COVID-19.

The chain recombines TRBV24-1 with TRBJ2-1; D is unresolved. Germline CDR1 reads KGHDR; CDR2 reads SFDVKD. Trimming stripped 4 bases from V and 12 bases from J, with 15 bases between. This CDR3 region has 13 residues. For the CDR3, the DNA is TGTGCCACCAGTGAACGAACCCCCAGAGGGCAGTTCTTC. This encodes CATSERTPRGQFF.

Note on this clone: Other DNA sequences from this sample encode an identical CDR3 as well. The chain combines TRBV25-1 with TRBJ1-5; 7 nucleotides align to TRBD1. Germline values: CDR1 MGHDK, CDR2 SYGVNS. CDR3 length: 14 residues. After removal of 4 bases from V and 4 bases from J, the junction contained 4 bases not matched to a gene. DNA of the CDR3: TGTGCCAGCAGTGGACAGGGTGATAATCAGCCCCAGCATTTT. It encodes CASSGQGDNQPQHF. Looking up the rest from reference TRBV25-1 and TRBJ1-5 gives the full variable domain: EADIYQTPRYLVIGTGKKITLECSQTMGHDKMYWYQQDPGMELHLIHYSYGVNSTEKGDLSSESTVSRIRTEHFPLTLESARPSHTSQYLCASSGQGDNQPQHFGDGTRLSIL.

This chain joins TRBV28 and TRBJ2-1; 9 bases agree with TRBD1. This CDR3 comprises 15 residues. Trimming took 8 bases from V and 5 from J; bases not matched to a gene: 10. CDR1 is MDHEN, CDR2 SYDVKM, per germline. The CDR3 here is CASLAWTGDHNEQFF. CDR3 nucleotide sequence: TGTGCCAGCCTTGCTTGGACAGGGGACCACAATGAGCAGTTCTTC.

V gene TRBV6-1 combines with J gene TRBJ1-1; maybe TRBD1 (6 bases). The CDR3 has 14 amino acids. CDR1 and CDR2 (germline): MNHNS, SASEGT. Trimming took off 2 bases at V and 0 bases at J, with 7 bases between the two ends. The CDR3 loop reads CASSETGLNTEAFF. CDR3 sequence (DNA): TGTGCCAGCAGTGAAACAGGGCTGAACACTGAAGCTTTCTTT.

The chain has TRBV12-1 and TRBJ1-2; TRBD1 is taken as the D call from the table, unchecked against the DNA. TRBV12-1 is classified as a pseudogene. CDR3 length equals 16 residues. The CDR3, as DNA: TGTGCCAGCAGCTTTAGGGGTCCAGGGTGCAACTATGGCTACACCTTC. It specifies CASSFRGPGCNYGYTF.

The chain couples TRBV9 to TRBJ2-5; D is perhaps TRBD2 (5 bases). Germline V gene lookup returns CDR1 SGDLS and CDR2 YYNGEE. This CDR3 has 13 amino acids. V was pared by 5 bases and J by 3 bases, with 11 bases between. Written as DNA, the CDR3 is TGTGCCAGCAGGGGAAGCGGAGAAGAGACCCAGTACTTC. It specifies CASRGSGEETQYF.

The DNA of the CDR3 is TGCGCCAGCAGCGAAGGGGTCCCGGGAAACACCATATATTTT. Residues: CASSEGVPGNTIYF. The gene calls are TRBV5-1 and TRBJ1-3; D is perhaps TRBD1 (5 bases). The V gene lost 4 bases and the J gene lost 4 bases, with 12 bases spanning the gap. The CDR3 runs to 14 residues. Germline CDR1 SGHRS, CDR2 YFSETQ.

The rearrangement joins TRBV10-3 to TRBJ1-1; D gene uncertain. V was clipped by 8 bases and J by 4 bases, with 14 bases between them. CDR3 length: 13 amino acids. Germline V CDR1 and CDR2: ENHRY, SYGVKD. The CDR3 sequence: CAISSEMGTEAFF. The CDR3 coding sequence is TGTGCCATCTCTTCGGAGATGGGCACTGAAGCTTTCTTT.

This chain uses TRBV2 with TRBJ2-3; 10 nucleotides line up with TRBD1. Losses at the gene ends were 5 bases for V and 5 bases for J; bases not matched to a gene: 4. Per germline, CDR1 SNHLY and CDR2 FYNNEI. The CDR3 length is 14 residues. Here the CDR3 DNA reads TGTGCCAGCAGTAAGGGACAGGGGATAGATACGCAGTATTTT. Translation gives CASSKGQGIDTQYF. Together with reference TRBV2 and TRBJ2-3, the CDR3 gives the full variable domain: EPEVTQTPSHQVTQMGQEVILRCVPISNHLYFYWYRQILGQKVEFLVSFYNNEISEKSEIFDDQFSVERPDGSNFTLKIRSTKLEDSAMYFCASSKGQGIDTQYFGPGTRLTVL.

The chain combines TRBV6-5 with TRBJ1-2, with D possibly matching TRBD1 (5 bases). Trimming stripped 6 bases from V and 4 bases from J, with 12 bases between. Per the germline V gene, CDR1 is MNHEY and CDR2 is SVGAGI. The CDR3 is made up of 13 amino acids. The CDR3 is CASSRGGGYGYTF. CDR3 bases: TGTGCCAGCAGCCGTGGGGGAGGCTATGGCTACACCTTC.

The genes are TRBV6-5 and TRBJ2-2; 10 bases map to TRBD2. V gave up 4 bases and J gave up 7 bases; unmatched junction bases: 6. Germline V gene data show CDR1 as MNHEY and CDR2 as SVGAGI. This CDR3 spans 15 amino acids. CDR3 loop: CASSLSGRAGGELFF. Written as DNA, the CDR3 is TGTGCCAGCAGTTTAAGCGGGAGGGCCGGCGGGGAGCTGTTTTTT.

This clone was counted a few times. The chain joins TRBV30 to TRBJ1-6; 7 nucleotides agree with TRBD1. CDR1 GTSNPN and CDR2 SVGIG come from the germline V gene (reference sequence). The CDR3 has 14 amino acids. J lost 7 bases, V lost 5 bases, and 8 bases had no gene match. The CDR3 reads CAWVPTGANSPLHF. The CDR3 bases are TGTGCCTGGGTCCCAACAGGGGCCAATTCACCCCTCCACTTT.

The CDR3 is CASSLAGDWSYEQYF. The CDR3 DNA follows: TGTGCCAGCAGTTTAGCGGGAGACTGGTCCTACGAGCAGTACTTC. V usage is TRBV28 and J usage is TRBJ2-7; TRBD2 aligns across 7 bases. The germline gives CDR1 MDHEN, CDR2 SYDVKM. The CDR3 is 15 amino acids. The junction had 5 bases not matched to a gene; V was cut back by 2 bases and J by 1 base. Looking up the rest from reference TRBV28 and TRBJ2-7 gives the full variable domain: DVKVTQSSRYLVKRTGEKVFLECVQDMDHENMFWYRQDPGLGLRLIYFSYDVKMKEKGDIPEGYSVSREKKERFSLILESASTNQTSMYLCASSLAGDWSYEQYFGPGTRLTVT.

The rearrangement joins TRBV18 to TRBJ1-1; 7 bases are a match to TRBD1. Germline V lookup: CDR1 KGHSH, CDR2 LQKENI. The length of the CDR3 is 14 residues. Unmatched junction bases numbered 7, after V lost 2 bases and J lost 7 bases. The CDR3 protein is CASSPDLTGNEAFF. As DNA, the CDR3 is TGTGCCAGCTCACCAGATTTGACAGGGAATGAAGCTTTCTTT.

A word on this clone: At one end, the junction sequence differs from germline, possibly due to a read error. CDR3 sequence (DNA): TGTGCCAGCTCACCACCGTCGTCCGGGACAGGGAACTTC. It is translated as CASSPPSSGTGNF. The V call is TRBV18, the J call TRBJ2-5; TRBD1 matches at 9 bases. The CDR3 contains 13 residues. CDR1 and CDR2 (germline): KGHSH, LQKENI.

The chain employs TRBV27 and TRBJ2-2; D gene unclear. This CDR3 spans 11 amino acids. Germline V CDR1 and CDR2: MNHEY, SMNVEV (reference sequence). Trimming pared 5 bases from V and 5 bases from J, leaving 3 bases between. In nucleotides, the CDR3 is TGTGCCAGCAGTCAAACCGGGGAGCTGTTTTTT. Its protein product is CASSQTGELFF.

This clone was seen more than once but under ten times. The chain couples TRBV4-3 to TRBJ1-3; 9 bases are a match to TRBD1. V lost 1 base and J lost 4; bases outside the gene matches: 8. Germline V gene lookup returns CDR1 LGHNA and CDR2 YSLEER. The CDR3 is 17 amino acids. This CDR3 is CASSQGPGTGSGNTIYF. The CDR3 bases are TGCGCCAGCAGCCAAGGCCCTGGGACAGGGTCAGGAAACACCATATATTTT.

This chain uses TRBV19 with TRBJ2-5, with D perhaps TRBD1 (6 bases). V was trimmed by 5 bases and J by 5 bases, leaving 15 bases between them. The CDR3 consists of 14 residues. From germline, CDR1 is LNHDA and CDR2 SQIVND (reference sequence). The CDR3 sequence: CASSSRQVVETQYF. CDR3 DNA sequence: TGTGCCAGTAGTTCCCGACAGGTGGTGGAGACCCAGTACTTC.

Here the CDR3 DNA reads TGTGCCAGCAGTTTCAGGGGCTCGAACACTGAAGCTTTCTTT. Protein product: CASSFRGSNTEAFF. The chain employs TRBV27 and TRBJ1-1; tentative D call: TRBD1 (6 bases). The germline V and J ends were trimmed by 3 bases and 1 base, with 9 bases remaining between them. The germline CDR1 and CDR2 sequences are MNHEY and SMNVEV (reference sequence). The length of the CDR3 is 14 residues.

CDR3 in amino acids: CASSFGTDEQFF. Here the CDR3 DNA reads TGTGCCAGCAGCTTCGGGACTGATGAGCAGTTCTTC. The chain combines TRBV7-3 with TRBJ2-1; perhaps TRBD2 as D (6 bases). The CDR3 runs 12 residues. Germline V lookup: CDR1 SGHTA, CDR2 FQGTGA. The V gene lost 3 bases and the J gene lost 8 bases, with 8 bases spanning the gap.